The entry below describes one TCR beta chain. This sample was taken from a study of blood T cell repertoires in COVID-19. The overall study: PBMCs, B-cell-depleted T cells, or T cells provided the cDNA or gDNA that made up the material.

Measured with immunoSEQ multiplex PCR; TCRdb has only the in-frame clones, and not every one. This table has approximately 260,000 clones, around 90% appearing once. The CDR3 is 14 amino acids. Germline V gene data show CDR1 as SQVTM and CDR2 as ANQGSEA. Trimming removed 3 bases from V and 6 bases from J; junction bases left unmatched: 6. V and J are TRBV29-1 and TRBJ2-7, with 12 nucleotides matching TRBD1. Sequenced input: PBMCs or T cells enriched from blood (not recorded which). This receptor was taken from a woman in her twenties or thirties with acute COVID-19. The CDR3 loop reads CSVDGGTGGFEQYF. CDR3 nucleotide sequence: TGCAGCGTTGATGGCGGGACAGGGGGCTTCGAGCAGTACTTC.